This entry concerns a single T cell receptor (beta chain). Its antigen is currently unknown. The V gene lost 3 bases and the J gene lost 7 bases, with 10 bases spanning the gap. The CDR3 spans 14 residues. The entry originates in a study of T cells in Graves' hyperthyroidism and ophthalmopathy. In patients aged 18 to 65, hyperthyroidism was newly diagnosed, with duration under 2 months. Not enrolled were patients with uncontrolled infection, other autoimmune disease, pregnancy or lactation. Study results and limitations: Most expanded thyroid clonotypes above 0.001 recurred in blood. Ophthalmopathy prediction by the model preceded onset by a median roughly 6 months.

The source material, RNA transcripts, was used to amplify TCR beta CDR3 regions. TCR CDR3 regions were first amplified by RT-PCR with HTBI primers. In TCRdb, the multiplex PCR reads were re-called with MiXCR into one record per CDR3 protein. The sample holds 750,000 to 950,000 distinct CDR3 sequences; 38% are singletons and the top ten take around 10%. This TCR was recovered from a man aged 18 to 29 with Graves' hyperthyroidism. This chain uses TRBV12-3 or TRBV12-4 with TRBJ1-6, with no clear D. Sequencing was done on a sample of blood. This CDR3 reads CASSFRAGNSPLHF. In DNA, the CDR3 is TGTGCCAGCAGTTTTCGGGCGGGGAATTCACCCCTCCACTTT.